The TCR beta chain described here comes from a study of molecular identifiers for immune sequencing clone quantification. Looking at the study overall: The replicate experiment used RNA from roughly 20,000 or 100,000 naive CD8 cells. This RNA was split into five aliquots, and four of them were sequenced.

Study results and limitations: Clones exceeding 20 RNA copies carried over 99% of effector molecules but under 1% of naive-cell molecules.

Turning to this clonotype: Its antigen is as yet unknown.

Germline V gene data show CDR1 as SNHLY and CDR2 as FYNNEI. Trimming at V came to 2 bases and at J to 10 bases, leaving 9 bases not matched to a gene. The length of the CDR3 is 15 residues. TCRdb reanalysed the PCR reads using MiXCR and keeps one entry per CDR3 protein. The table lists hundreds of thousands of distinct CDR3 sequences, roughly 23% of them singletons. The V and J genes are TRBV2 and TRBJ2-1; 9 nucleotides match TRBD2. This clonotype was obtained from a human donor in good health. Some libraries in this study had Jurkat cell RNA spiked in. The sample consisted of naive CD8+ T cells from blood, with Jurkat cell RNA spiked in. Noted subset: FACS-sorted CD8+CD4-CCR7+CD45RA+ naive T cells. This CDR3 reads CASSEFVTSGAEQFF. CDR3 DNA: TGTGCCAGCAGTGAATTTGTGACTAGCGGAGCAGAGCAGTTCTTC.